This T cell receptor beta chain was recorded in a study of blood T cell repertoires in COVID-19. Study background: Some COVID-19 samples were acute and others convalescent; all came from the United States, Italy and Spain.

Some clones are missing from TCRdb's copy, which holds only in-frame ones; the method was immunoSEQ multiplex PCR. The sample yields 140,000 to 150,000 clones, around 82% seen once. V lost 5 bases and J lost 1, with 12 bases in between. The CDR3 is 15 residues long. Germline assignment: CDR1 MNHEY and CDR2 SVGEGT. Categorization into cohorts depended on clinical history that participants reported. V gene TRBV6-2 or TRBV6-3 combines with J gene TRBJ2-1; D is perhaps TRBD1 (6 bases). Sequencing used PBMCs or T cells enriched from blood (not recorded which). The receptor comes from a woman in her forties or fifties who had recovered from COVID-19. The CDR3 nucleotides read TGTGCCAGCAGTACACAGGGTGCGTCCTACAATGAGCAGTTCTTC. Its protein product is CASSTQGASYNEQFF.